This T cell receptor beta chain was sequenced for a study of identical twins. Regarding the study as a whole: Out-of-frame alpha sequences common to twins were enriched for low generation probability.

TCRdb recomputed calls from the 5' RACE reads with MiXCR, one row per CDR3 protein. The data show just under 550,000 distinct CDR3 sequences, with 15% seen just once and nearly 0.45% held by the top ten. For this clonotype: The antigen remains unidentified.

The length of the CDR3 is 17 residues. Germline V CDR1 and CDR2: MNHEY, SMNVEV (reference sequence). J lost 2 bases, V lost 1 base, and 6 bases had no gene match. These data also formed part of another study, on yellow fever vaccine responses in identical twins.

This sequence originates from a woman younger than 30 in good health. Material for sequencing was CD4+ T cells sorted from blood. V and J are TRBV27 and TRBJ2-2; 8 bases are shared with TRBD2. The CDR3 sequence is CASSLYAGTRNTGELFF. For the CDR3, the DNA is TGTGCCAGCAGTTTATACGCCGGGACTAGAAACACCGGGGAGCTGTTTTTT.